This T cell receptor beta chain stems from a study of T cells in Graves' hyperthyroidism and ophthalmopathy. Study-wide points: Ophthalmopathy and stable hyperthyroidism were separated by a 13 V-J model. Progression to ophthalmopathy was predicted a median of roughly 6.6 months early.

Amplification targeted TCR beta CDR3 regions from RNA transcripts. TCR CDR3 underwent first-round RT-PCR with the HTBI primer set. TCRdb reanalysed the multiplex PCR reads using MiXCR and keeps one entry per CDR3 protein. The sample has around 390,000 distinct CDR3 sequences; approximately 15% are singletons. As for this clonotype: What it binds is not known.

Germline V gene data show CDR1 as LNHDA and CDR2 as SQIVND (reference sequence). Deletions cut 6 bases from V and 4 bases from J, with 12 bases between. CDR3 size: 13 residues. V gene TRBV19 combines with J gene TRBJ2-5; either TRBD1 or TRBD2 may supply D (6 bases each). This TCR derives from a woman aged 25 to 39 with Graves' ophthalmopathy. The sequenced sample consisted of blood. CDR3 nucleotides: TGTGCCAGTAGCAAGGGGGGAGGAGAGACCCAGTACTTC. Its translation: CASSKGGGETQYF.